The source of this TCR beta chain is a study of control samples from healthy donors and cancer patients. Libraries were prepared by immunoSEQ multiplex PCR; TCRdb keeps only in-frame clonotypes and omits some of them. The data hold approximately 140,000 clones, with more than 80% observed a single time. The CDR3 has 13 amino acids. Trimming stripped 5 bases from V and 2 bases from J, with 10 bases between. Germline V gives CDR1 LNHDA, CDR2 SQIVND (reference sequence). The chain couples TRBV19 to TRBJ2-7; D is ambiguous. The sequencing sample was made of blood. The origin of this receptor is a man between 18 and 29 years old in good health. The CDR3 here is CASSPGRAYEQYF. In DNA, the CDR3 is TGTGCCAGTAGTCCGGGCAGAGCCTACGAGCAGTACTTC.